The subject of this entry is one T cell receptor (beta chain). The antigen is unknown. Whole blood, unsorted for T cells, was the source of total RNA. Incorporation of UMIs carrying a 6-nucleotide sample barcode was performed by template switching. Each CDR3 protein gets one entry in TCRdb, which reprocessed the 5' RACE reads and gives no DNA. The ten top clones account for roughly 2.2%, within a sample of approximately 400,000 distinct CDR3 sequences. This sample is part of a study of monozygotic twins with inflammatory bowel disease. Study observations and caveats: TCRbeta inverse Simpson diversity was decreased in IBD patients versus healthy co-twins.

There are 13 residues in the CDR3. Germline loops: CDR1 SGDLS, CDR2 YYNGEE. The receptor was derived from a human donor with ulcerative colitis or Crohn's disease, or a healthy co-twin of an affected twin (not recorded which). The sample consisted of blood. This chain joins TRBV9 and TRBJ1-2; checking the TCRdb D call of TRBD1 is not possible without DNA. CDR3 protein: CASSYQGALGYTF.